The sequence of this T cell receptor beta chain was determined in a study of beta chain features in type 1 diabetes. General study results and limits: Among patients with Type 1 diabetes, TCRB CDR3s were moderately but significantly shorter in every one of the four CD4+ subsets.

This clone was picked up a small number of times. Antigen: not known. V was shortened by 5 bases and J by 1 base, with 12 bases between the two germline ends. Germline lookup yields CDR1 MNHEY and CDR2 SMNVEV (reference sequence). This CDR3 spans 15 amino acids. Reverse transcription of all isolated RNA meant that expressed TCRB transcripts were sequenced. TCRdb keeps only in-frame clones here, not all; method: immunoSEQ multiplex PCR. The sample has more than 250,000 clones; roughly an eighth are singletons. The rearrangement links TRBV27 to TRBJ2-1; tentatively, D is TRBD2 (6 bases). This sequence was found in a man under 40 with type 1 diabetes. What was sequenced was naive CD4+ T cells from blood. The CDR3 DNA reads TGTGCCAGCAGTCCGCTAGCGCTGTCCTACAATGAGCAGTTCTTC. Translating gives CASSPLALSYNEQFF.